The 4 T cell receptor beta chains reported below all come from one sample, sequenced in a study of OX40 agonist ivuxolimab in advanced cancers. Libraries were built with the immunoSEQ multiplex PCR assay. TCRdb took over this immuneACCESS table, retaining in-frame rearrangements with V and J assigned. Such tables are incomplete; in checked studies, under half of the missing clones stem from an unresolved V gene, and the remainder is unexplained. The table for this sample lists fewer than 85,000 clones; 80% to 95% of them were counted only once. The ten largest clones take up over 7.5% of the sample. Here the sequenced sample was CD4+ or CD8+ T cells sorted from blood, taken in a trial of the OX40 agonist ivuxolimab. The receptors were sampled from an adult with an advanced solid tumor such as melanoma, head and neck, liver or kidney cancer.

The CDR3 nucleotides read TGTGCCAGCAGCTTTCTAGCGGGGGGGCGCACAGATACGCAGTATTTT. Translating it yields CASSFLAGGRTDTQYF. V and J are TRBV7-2 and TRBJ2-3; 12 bases map to TRBD2. Losses at the gene ends were 3 bases for V and 1 base for J; bases not matched to a gene: 2. Germline V gene lookup returns CDR1 SGHTA and CDR2 FQGNSA. This CDR3 spans 16 amino acids.

The chain uses TRBV4-1 and TRBJ1-5; D ambiguous. CDR3 length equals 15 residues. Germline V gives CDR1 MGHRA, CDR2 YSYEKL. V dropped 0 bases and J dropped 1 base, with 7 bases sitting between them. CDR3 in DNA: TGCGCCAGCAGCCAAGATGGGGTGAGCAATCAGCCCCAGCATTTT. Its translation: CASSQDGVSNQPQHF.

The chain couples TRBV19 to TRBJ2-3; 13 bases are shared with TRBD2. The CDR3 runs to 16 residues. V shed 5 bases, J shed 4 bases, and the junction held 6 bases outside the gene matches. Per the germline V gene, CDR1 is LNHDA and CDR2 is SQIVND (reference sequence). This CDR3 reads CASSQLAGGPSDTQYF. Here the CDR3 DNA reads TGTGCCAGTAGTCAACTAGCGGGGGGGCCCTCAGATACGCAGTATTTT.

This clone was counted once. This CDR3 is CASSFWGEMNTEAFF. The CDR3 coding sequence is TGTGCCAGCAGCTTTTGGGGAGAAATGAACACTGAAGCTTTCTTT. The rearrangement joins TRBV5-4 to TRBJ1-1; D gene unclear. This CDR3 is built from 15 residues. Germline V gene lookup returns CDR1 SGHNT and CDR2 YYREEE (reference sequence). V was shortened by 2 bases and J by 0 bases, with 11 bases between the two germline ends.